Below, 9 T cell receptor beta chains from the same sample are listed, as sequenced in a study of blood T cell repertoires in COVID-19. Clones were sequenced by immunoSEQ multiplex PCR, and TCRdb holds only the in-frame ones, with some missing. The sample has roughly 98,000 clones; around 82% are singletons. Material for sequencing was peripheral blood. Receptor source: a man aged 65 to 85 with active or convalescent COVID-19.

The rearrangement links TRBV3-1 (or the pseudogene TRBV3-2) to TRBJ1-1; 8 positions match TRBD1. The CDR3 spans 15 residues. Germline trimming cut 4 bases from V and 5 bases from J; bases unmatched to any gene: 9. From germline, CDR1 is LGHDT and CDR2 YNNKEL (reference sequence). The CDR3 nucleotides read TGTGCCAGCAGCCGTTATTCAGGGGGCCAAACTGAAGCTTTCTTT. Amino acids: CASSRYSGGQTEAFF.

This clone came up many times. The chain has TRBV10-3 and TRBJ1-1, with D possibly matching TRBD1 (6 bases). The CDR3 length is 14 residues. From germline, CDR1 is ENHRY and CDR2 SYGVKD. Trimming cost V 6 bases and J 0 bases, with 11 bases left between them. DNA for the CDR3: TGTGCCATCAGGAGGGACACAGTGAACACTGAAGCTTTCTTT. Protein: CAIRRDTVNTEAFF.

The rearrangement uses TRBV2 and TRBJ1-2, with 12 bases aligning to TRBD1. This CDR3 contains 15 residues. V was clipped by 6 bases and J by 7 bases; unmatched bases: 9. Germline V CDR1 and CDR2: SNHLY, FYNNEI. The CDR3 region has the DNA TGTGCCAGCAGCGGGGACAGGGGGCTGGGAATTGGCTACACCTTC. It encodes CASSGDRGLGIGYTF. Using reference TRBV2 and TRBJ1-2 for the parts outside the CDR3, the full variable domain is EPEVTQTPSHQVTQMGQEVILRCVPISNHLYFYWYRQILGQKVEFLVSFYNNEISEKSEIFDDQFSVERPDGSNFTLKIRSTKLEDSAMYFCASSGDRGLGIGYTFGSGTRLTVV.

This chain joins TRBV27 and TRBJ1-5; D is perhaps TRBD1 (5 bases). CDR3 length: 15 amino acids. Germline CDR1 and CDR2: MNHEY and SMNVEV (reference sequence). V dropped 5 bases and J dropped 3 bases, with 14 bases sitting between them. CDR3 sequence: CASSPQDGHNQPQHF. The CDR3 region has the DNA TGTGCCAGCAGTCCACAGGATGGGCACAATCAGCCCCAGCATTTT.

This clone has a single count. The gene calls are TRBV11-3 and TRBJ1-1, with D unresolved. CDR1 and CDR2 (germline): SGHNT, YENEEA. V lost 1 base to trimming and J lost 4 bases, with 16 bases between them. CDR3 length: 16 amino acids. CDR3 sequence (DNA): TGTGCCAGCAGCTTAGGAGGGCAGGCGGTGGGCACTGAAGCTTTCTTT. Translating gives CASSLGGQAVGTEAFF.

This clone occurred a few times. The gene calls are TRBV15 and TRBJ1-2, with D possibly TRBD1 on 6 matching bases. The CDR3 runs 14 residues. V was clipped by 0 bases and J by 9 bases, with 14 bases between them. CDR1 is LNHNV, CDR2 YYDKDF, per germline (reference sequence). The CDR3 DNA reads TGTGCCACCAGCAGAGATATGGGGGCCAGGAGCTACACCTTC. This translates into CATSRDMGARSYTF.

The sample holds a few counts of this clone. The CDR3 DNA reads TGTGCCATCAGTGAGCGAGGTGACTATGGCTACACCTTC. Translation gives CAISERGDYGYTF. This chain links TRBV10-3 with TRBJ1-2, with no clear D. The CDR3 runs to 13 residues. Germline values: CDR1 ENHRY, CDR2 SYGVKD. Trimming cost V 2 bases and J 3 bases, with 7 bases left between them.

The chain carries TRBV19 and TRBJ1-1; D perhaps matches TRBD1 (6 bases). The CDR3 spans 14 residues. In germline, CDR1 is LNHDA, CDR2 SQIVND (reference sequence). V was clipped by 5 bases and J by 4 bases, with 14 bases between them. This CDR3 reads CASSPRGGLTEAFF. CDR3 sequence (DNA): TGTGCCAGTAGTCCCCGGGGGGGGCTCACTGAAGCTTTCTTT.

This clone was counted at least ten times. The chain employs TRBV4-1 and TRBJ1-4; the D gene is possibly TRBD1 (5 bases). The length of the CDR3 is 15 residues. The V gene's germline CDR1 is MGHRA and CDR2 YSYEKL. V lost 0 bases, J lost 5 bases, and 10 bases lay in between. The CDR3 coding sequence is TGCGCCAGCAGCCAAGATTCGGGGGAGAATGAAAAACTGTTTTTT. Translation gives CASSQDSGENEKLFF.